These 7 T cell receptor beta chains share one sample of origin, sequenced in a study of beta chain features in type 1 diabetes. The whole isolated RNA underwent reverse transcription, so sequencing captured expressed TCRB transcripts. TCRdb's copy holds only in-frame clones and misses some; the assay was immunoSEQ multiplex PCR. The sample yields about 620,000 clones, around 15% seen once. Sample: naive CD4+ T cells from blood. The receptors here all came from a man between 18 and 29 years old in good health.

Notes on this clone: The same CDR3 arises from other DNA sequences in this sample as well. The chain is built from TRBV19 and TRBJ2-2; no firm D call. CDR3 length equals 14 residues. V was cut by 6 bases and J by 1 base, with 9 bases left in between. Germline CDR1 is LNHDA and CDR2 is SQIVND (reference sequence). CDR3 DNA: TGTGCCAGTAGCCGGACGGGGAACACCGGGGAGCTGTTTTTT. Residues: CASSRTGNTGELFF. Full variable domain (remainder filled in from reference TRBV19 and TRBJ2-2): DGGITQSPKYLFRKEGQNVTLSCEQNLNHDAMYWYRQDPGQGLRLIYYSQIVNDFQKGDIAEGYSVSREKKESFPLTVTSAQKNPTAFYLCASSRTGNTGELFFGEGSRLTVL.

The DNA of the CDR3 is TGTGCCAGCACCTCTAGGGGGCAGAACAGGGCAGGAGAGACCCAGTACTTC. Residues: CASTSRGQNRAGETQYF. The chain recombines TRBV27 with TRBJ2-5; 7 nucleotides align to TRBD1. This CDR3 comprises 17 residues. The J segment lost 4 bases and the V segment lost 7 bases, leaving 18 bases of the junction unmatched. The germline gives CDR1 MNHEY, CDR2 SMNVEV (reference sequence).

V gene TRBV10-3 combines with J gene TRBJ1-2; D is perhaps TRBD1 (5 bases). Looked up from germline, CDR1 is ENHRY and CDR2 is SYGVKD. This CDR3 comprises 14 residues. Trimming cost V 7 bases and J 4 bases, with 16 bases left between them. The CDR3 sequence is CAIKVAGTTYGYTF. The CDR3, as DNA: TGTGCCATCAAAGTGGCGGGGACGACCTATGGCTACACCTTC.

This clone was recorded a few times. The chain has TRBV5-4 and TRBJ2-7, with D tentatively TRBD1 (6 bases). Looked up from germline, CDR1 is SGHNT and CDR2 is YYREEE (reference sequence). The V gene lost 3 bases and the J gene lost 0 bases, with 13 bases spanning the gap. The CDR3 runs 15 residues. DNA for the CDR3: TGTGCCAGCAGCTCGGACAGCAAGAGCTCCTACGAGCAGTACTTC. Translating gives CASSSDSKSSYEQYF.

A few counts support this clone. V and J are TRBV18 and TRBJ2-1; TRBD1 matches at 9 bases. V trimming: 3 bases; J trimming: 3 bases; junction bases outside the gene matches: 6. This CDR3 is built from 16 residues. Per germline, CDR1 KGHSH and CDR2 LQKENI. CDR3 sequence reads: CASSPTGTGYYNEQFF. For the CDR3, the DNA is TGTGCCAGCTCACCGACCGGGACAGGGTACTACAATGAGCAGTTCTTC.

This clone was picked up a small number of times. The CDR3 nucleotides read TGTGCCAGCATAGGTAAACGGAGGGATGAAAAACTGTTTTTT. Its translation: CASIGKRRDEKLFF. The gene calls are TRBV11-3 and TRBJ1-4; D gene unclear. The CDR3 sequence is 14 residues long. Trimming stripped 7 bases from V and 6 bases from J, with 15 bases between. Germline V gives CDR1 SGHNT, CDR2 YENEEA.

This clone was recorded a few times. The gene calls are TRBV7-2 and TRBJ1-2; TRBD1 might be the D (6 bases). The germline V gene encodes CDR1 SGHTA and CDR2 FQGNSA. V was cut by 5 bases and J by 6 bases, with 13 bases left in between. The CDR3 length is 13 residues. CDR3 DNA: TGTGCCAGCAGCCCTGGGCAGGGGAATGGCTACACCTTC. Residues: CASSPGQGNGYTF.